The T cell receptor beta chain under discussion was sequenced for a study of blood T cell repertoires in COVID-19. Germline-derived CDR1 and CDR2 are SGHAT and FQNNGV. The germline V and J ends were trimmed by 0 bases and 4 bases, with 9 bases remaining between them. The CDR3 loop spans 14 amino acids. TCRdb's table, derived via immunoSEQ multiplex PCR, lists solely in-frame clones and lacks some. Altogether 150,000 to 200,000 clones are present, 70% to 90% being singletons, with the ten largest covering approximately 4.5%. The chain couples TRBV11-2 to TRBJ1-2; D perhaps matches TRBD1 (6 bases). The origin of this receptor is a human donor in a cohort sampled during active COVID-19. The sequencing input was peripheral blood. CDR3 protein: CASSLDGGFYGYTF. Written as DNA, the CDR3 is TGTGCCAGCAGCTTAGATGGGGGCTTCTATGGCTACACCTTC.